This T cell receptor (beta chain) is drawn from a study of blood T cell repertoires in COVID-19. Authors' processing steps: Researchers report that nucleated cell counts were estimated from reference gene primer amplification. Clones were sequenced by immunoSEQ multiplex PCR, and TCRdb holds only the in-frame ones, with some missing. Clonal size and the V and J genes are those of that table, whereas D and trimming came from the DNA. This table holds tens of thousands of clones, about four fifths found once. The CDR3 has 14 amino acids. Germline CDR1 is SGHRS and CDR2 is YFSETQ. The V end was cut by 3 bases, the J end by 5 bases, with 11 bases between.

The source of this sequence is a woman aged 55-75 years with acute or convalescent COVID-19. V gene TRBV5-1 combines with J gene TRBJ1-4; D unclear. Sequencing was performed on peripheral blood. The CDR3 region has the DNA TGCGCCAGCAGCTCCGACGGGGAGAATGAAAAACTGTTTTTT. As protein: CASSSDGENEKLFF.